This TCR beta chain was obtained from a study of glioma-infiltrating T cells. The table lists this clonotype with many counts. Germline CDR1 is KGHSH and CDR2 is LQKENI. The V end lost 3 bases, the J end lost 0 bases, and 12 bases lay between the germline ends. The CDR3 consists of 15 residues. TCR alpha and beta CDR3 regions were amplified from RNA using iRepertoire nested multiplex PCR. TCRdb used MiXCR to reprocess the multiplex PCR reads, holding one entry per CDR3 protein. The sample records some 99,000 distinct CDR3 sequences, around a quarter being singletons. The chain uses TRBV18 and TRBJ2-7; possibly TRBD2 for D (6 bases). This sequence was found in a human donor with low-grade glioma or glioblastoma, undergoing nonglioma brain surgery, or in good health (not recorded which). The material sequenced was glioma tissue, nonneoplastic brain tissue, or PBMCs (not recorded which). DNA for the CDR3: TGTGCCAGCTCACCCGGAAGGAGGGACTCCTACGAGCAGTACTTC. This gives the protein CASSPGRRDSYEQYF.